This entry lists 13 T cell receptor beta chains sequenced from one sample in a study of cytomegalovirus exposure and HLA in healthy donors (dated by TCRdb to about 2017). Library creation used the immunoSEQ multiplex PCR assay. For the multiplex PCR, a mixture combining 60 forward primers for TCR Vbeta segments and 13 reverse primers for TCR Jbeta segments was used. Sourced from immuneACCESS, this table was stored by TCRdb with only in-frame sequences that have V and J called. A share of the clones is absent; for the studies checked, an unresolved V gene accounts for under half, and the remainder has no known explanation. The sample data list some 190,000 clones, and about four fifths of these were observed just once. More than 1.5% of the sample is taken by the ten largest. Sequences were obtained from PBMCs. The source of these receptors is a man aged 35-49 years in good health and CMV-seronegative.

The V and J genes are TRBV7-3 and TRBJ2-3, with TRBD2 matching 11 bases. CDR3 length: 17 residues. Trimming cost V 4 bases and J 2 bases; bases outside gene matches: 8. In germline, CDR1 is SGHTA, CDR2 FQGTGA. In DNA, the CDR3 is TGTGCCAGCAGCTCCGGGACTAGCGGAATTCCCACAGATACGCAGTATTTT. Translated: CASSSGTSGIPTDTQYF.

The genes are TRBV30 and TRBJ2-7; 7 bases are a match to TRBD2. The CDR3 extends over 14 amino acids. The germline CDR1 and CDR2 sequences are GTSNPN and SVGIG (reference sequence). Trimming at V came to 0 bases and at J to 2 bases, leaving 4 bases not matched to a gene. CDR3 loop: CAWSVGGITYEQYF. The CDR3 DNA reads TGTGCCTGGAGTGTCGGGGGGATTACCTACGAGCAGTACTTC.

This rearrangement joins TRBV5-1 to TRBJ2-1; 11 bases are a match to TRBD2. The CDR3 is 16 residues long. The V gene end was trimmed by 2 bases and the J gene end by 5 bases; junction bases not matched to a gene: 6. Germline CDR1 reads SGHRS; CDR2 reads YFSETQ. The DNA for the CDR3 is TGCGCCAGCAGCTTTACTAGCGGGAGTACCCACAATGAGCAGTTCTTC. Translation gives CASSFTSGSTHNEQFF.

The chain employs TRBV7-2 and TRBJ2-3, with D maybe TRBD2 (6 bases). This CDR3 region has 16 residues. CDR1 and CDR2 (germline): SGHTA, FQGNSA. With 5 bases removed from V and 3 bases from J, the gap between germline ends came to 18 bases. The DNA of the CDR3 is TGTGCCAGCAGCGCCCAGCCGGGAGTAGGTACAGATACGCAGTATTTT. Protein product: CASSAQPGVGTDTQYF.

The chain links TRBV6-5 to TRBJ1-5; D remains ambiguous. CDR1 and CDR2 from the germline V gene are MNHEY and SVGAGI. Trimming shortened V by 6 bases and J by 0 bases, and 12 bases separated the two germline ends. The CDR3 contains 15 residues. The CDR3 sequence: CASRPEPDSNQPQHF. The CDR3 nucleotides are TGTGCCAGCAGACCGGAGCCTGATAGCAATCAGCCCCAGCATTTT.

CDR3 DNA sequence: TGTGCCATACCGGTACCGCCTTACACTGAAGCTTTCTTT. Amino acid sequence: CAIPVPPYTEAFF. This chain uses TRBV6-1 with TRBJ1-1; no clear D. Per the germline V gene, CDR1 is MNHNS and CDR2 is SASEGT. V was trimmed by 10 bases and J by 3 bases, leaving 15 bases between them. There are 13 residues in the CDR3.

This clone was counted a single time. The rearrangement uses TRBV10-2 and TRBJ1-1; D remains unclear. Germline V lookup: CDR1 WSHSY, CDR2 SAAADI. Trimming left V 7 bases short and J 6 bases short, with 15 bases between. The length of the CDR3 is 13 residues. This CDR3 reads CASISRERSEAFF. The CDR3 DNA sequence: TGCGCCAGCATTTCCCGGGAGAGGTCTGAAGCTTTCTTT.

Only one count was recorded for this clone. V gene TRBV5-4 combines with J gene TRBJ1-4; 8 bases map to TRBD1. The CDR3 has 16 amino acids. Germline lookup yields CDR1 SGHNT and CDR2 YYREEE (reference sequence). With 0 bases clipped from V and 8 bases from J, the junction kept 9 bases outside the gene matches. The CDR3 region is CASSLGQQGVGEKLFF. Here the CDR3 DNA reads TGTGCCAGCAGCTTGGGACAACAGGGGGTCGGGGAAAAACTGTTTTTT.

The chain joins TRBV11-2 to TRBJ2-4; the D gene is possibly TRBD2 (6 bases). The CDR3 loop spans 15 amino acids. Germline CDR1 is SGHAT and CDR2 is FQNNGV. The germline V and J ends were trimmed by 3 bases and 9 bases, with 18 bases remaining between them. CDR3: CASSFAGPQSGIQYF. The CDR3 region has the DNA TGTGCCAGCAGCTTCGCGGGACCCCAGAGCGGCATTCAGTACTTC.

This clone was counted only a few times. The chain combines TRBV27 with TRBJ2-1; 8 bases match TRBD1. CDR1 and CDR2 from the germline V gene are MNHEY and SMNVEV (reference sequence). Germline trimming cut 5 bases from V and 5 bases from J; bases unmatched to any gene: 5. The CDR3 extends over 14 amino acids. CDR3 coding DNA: TGTGCCAGCAGTCCCCAGGGGGCCAACAATGAGCAGTTCTTC. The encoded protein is CASSPQGANNEQFF.

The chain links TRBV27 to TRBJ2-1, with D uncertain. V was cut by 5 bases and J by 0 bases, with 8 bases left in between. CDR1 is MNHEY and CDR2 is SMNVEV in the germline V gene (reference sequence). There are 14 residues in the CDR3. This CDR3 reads CASSMSSSYNEQFF. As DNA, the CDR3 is TGTGCCAGCAGTATGTCTAGCTCCTACAATGAGCAGTTCTTC.

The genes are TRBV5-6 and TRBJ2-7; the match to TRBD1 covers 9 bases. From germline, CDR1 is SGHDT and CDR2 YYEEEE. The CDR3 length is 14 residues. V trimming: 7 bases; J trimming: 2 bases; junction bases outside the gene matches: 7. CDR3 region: CASAGTGSPYEQYF. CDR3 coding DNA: TGTGCCAGCGCTGGGACAGGGTCTCCCTACGAGCAGTACTTC.

CDR3 in amino acids: CASSRLTGPNYNEQFF. The CDR3 region has the DNA TGTGCCAGCAGCCGTTTGACAGGGCCTAACTACAATGAGCAGTTCTTC. The chain employs TRBV14 and TRBJ2-1, with TRBD1 matching over 7 bases. V lost 4 bases, J lost 3 bases, and 9 bases stayed unmatched. Per the germline V gene, CDR1 is SGHDN and CDR2 is FVKESK. This CDR3 has 16 amino acids.